This TCR beta chain was obtained from a study of beta chain features in type 1 diabetes. Points from the study as a whole: People with Type 1 diabetes carried modestly yet significantly shorter TCRB CDR3s in all four CD4+ subsets. For patients and controls alike, PCR might favor shorter templates to the same degree.

Sequenced material consisted of expressed TCRB transcripts (all of the isolated RNA was reverse transcribed). Assay used: immunoSEQ multiplex PCR; TCRdb lists only in-frame clones, some missing. The top ten hold 0.015% of the sample, which has some 330,000 clones, approximately 10% seen once. The germline V gene has CDR1 MNHEY and CDR2 SMNVEV (reference sequence). The CDR3 sequence is 14 residues long. V lost 0 bases and J 7 bases, leaving 10 bases between the germline ends. Stem cell-like memory, regulatory, central memory and naive CD4+ cells were sorted via CD45RO/CCR7/CD25/CD127/CD95/CD27. This clone was seen only a few times. The antigen is undetermined.

The TCR sequence derives from a woman in her thirties in good health. The chain has TRBV27 and TRBJ1-5, with D perhaps TRBD1 (5 bases). Sequencing was performed on naive CD4+ T cells from blood. In nucleotides, the CDR3 is TGTGCCAGCAGTTTATCTCGGACATCGCAGCCCCAGCATTTT. Protein sequence: CASSLSRTSQPQHF.